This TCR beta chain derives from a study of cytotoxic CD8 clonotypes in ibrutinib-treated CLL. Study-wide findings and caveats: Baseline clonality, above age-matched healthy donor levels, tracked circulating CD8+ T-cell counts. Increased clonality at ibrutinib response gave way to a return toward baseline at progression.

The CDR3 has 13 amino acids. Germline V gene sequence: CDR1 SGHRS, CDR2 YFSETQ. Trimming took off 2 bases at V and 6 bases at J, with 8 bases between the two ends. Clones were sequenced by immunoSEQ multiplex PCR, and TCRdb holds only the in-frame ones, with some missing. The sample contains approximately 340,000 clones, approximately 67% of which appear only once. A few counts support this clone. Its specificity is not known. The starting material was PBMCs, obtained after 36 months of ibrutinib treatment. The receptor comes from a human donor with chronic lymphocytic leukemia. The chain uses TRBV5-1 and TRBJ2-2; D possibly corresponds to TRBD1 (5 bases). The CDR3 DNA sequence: TGCGCCAGCAGCTTCAGGGCGTCCGGGGAGCTGTTTTTT. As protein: CASSFRASGELFF.